This TCR beta chain was identified in a study of blood T cell repertoires in COVID-19. Study-level background: Italy, Spain and the United States were the sources of the convalescent and acute COVID-19 samples. T cells, B-cell-depleted T cells, or PBMCs provided the cDNA or gDNA that served as material.

Clones were read by immunoSEQ multiplex PCR, and TCRdb kept only the in-frame ones, dropping some. This sample has 110,000 to 150,000 clones, with just over 85% found just once. The J segment lost 4 bases and the V segment lost 4 bases, leaving 14 bases of the junction unmatched. Germline lookup yields CDR1 LGHDT and CDR2 YNNKEL (reference sequence). The CDR3 length is 18 residues. The chain links TRBV3-1 (or the pseudogene TRBV3-2) to TRBJ2-3; 10 nucleotides match TRBD1. This clonotype was obtained from a woman aged 60-75 years with acute or convalescent COVID-19. The sample taken for sequencing was peripheral blood. The CDR3 region has the DNA TGTGCCAGCAGCCGATTCCGGCCGGGGGACAGGGGTCCAGATACGCAGTATTTT. Amino acids: CASSRFRPGDRGPDTQYF.